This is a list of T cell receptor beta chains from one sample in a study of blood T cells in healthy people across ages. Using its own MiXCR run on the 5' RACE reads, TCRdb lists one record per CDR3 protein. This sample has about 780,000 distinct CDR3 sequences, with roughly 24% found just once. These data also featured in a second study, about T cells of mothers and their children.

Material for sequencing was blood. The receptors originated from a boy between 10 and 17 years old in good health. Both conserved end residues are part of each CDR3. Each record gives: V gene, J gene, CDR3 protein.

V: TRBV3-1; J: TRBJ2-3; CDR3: CASSQEASTDTQYF
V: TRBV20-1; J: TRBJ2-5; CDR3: CSALDRGGRETQYF
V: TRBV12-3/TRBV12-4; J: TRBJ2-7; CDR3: CASSLGPDYEQYF
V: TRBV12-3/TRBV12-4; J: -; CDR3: CASTPRESNEQFF
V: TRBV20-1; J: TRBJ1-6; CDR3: CSARLGRGDSPLHF
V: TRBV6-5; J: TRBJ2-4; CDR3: CASDVLNIQYF
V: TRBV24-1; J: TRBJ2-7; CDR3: CATSDLRDRPYEQYF
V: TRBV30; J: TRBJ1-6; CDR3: CAWREGAGPLHF
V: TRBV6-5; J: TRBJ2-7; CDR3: CASSYGDAYEQYF
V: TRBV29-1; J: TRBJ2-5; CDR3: CSVIYGASQETQYF
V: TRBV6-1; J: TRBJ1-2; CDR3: CASSENTQTVLGGYTF
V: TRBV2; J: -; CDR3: CAGSPGLAGGVDEQFF
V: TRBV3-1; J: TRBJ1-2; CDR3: CASSQDSGTGEDGYTF
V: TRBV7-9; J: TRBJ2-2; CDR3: CASRAVEAGELFF
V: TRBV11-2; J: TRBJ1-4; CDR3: CASSLFPETNEKLFF
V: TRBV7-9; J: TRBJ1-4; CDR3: CASSLGGLKGEKLFF
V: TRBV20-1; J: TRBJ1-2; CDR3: CSAREGTGTNYGYTF
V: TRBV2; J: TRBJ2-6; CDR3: CASSEALRGRRSSGANVLTF
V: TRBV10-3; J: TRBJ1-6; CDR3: CATGDRNSPLHF
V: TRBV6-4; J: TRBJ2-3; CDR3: CASSDSGTSGGTPTQYF
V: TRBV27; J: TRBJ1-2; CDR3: CASSANRGDGYTF
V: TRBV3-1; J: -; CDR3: CASSQEGIPYEQYF
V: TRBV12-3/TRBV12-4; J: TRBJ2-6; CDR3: CASSFNGANVLTF
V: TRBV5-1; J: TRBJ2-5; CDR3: CASSLAPSGGQETQYF
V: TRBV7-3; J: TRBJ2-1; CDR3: CASSLDPLYNEQFF
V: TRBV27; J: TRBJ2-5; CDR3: CASSSLGATTQYF
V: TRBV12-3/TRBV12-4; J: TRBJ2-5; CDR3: CASSLRGIETQYF
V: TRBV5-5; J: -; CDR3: CASSLRGGVNEQFF
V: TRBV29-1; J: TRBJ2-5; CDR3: CSSAAAGGSQETQYF
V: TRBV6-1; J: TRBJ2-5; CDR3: CASSPAGSSLGEETQYF
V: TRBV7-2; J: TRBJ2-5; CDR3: CASSPTVRGVTAQYF
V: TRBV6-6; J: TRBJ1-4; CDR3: CASSYRRGAEEKLFF
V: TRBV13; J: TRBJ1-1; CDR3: CASRPGQNTEAFF
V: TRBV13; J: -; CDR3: CASSSPSQGTYNEQFF
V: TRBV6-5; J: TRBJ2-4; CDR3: CASSITEGKNIQYF
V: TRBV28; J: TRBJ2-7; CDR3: CASLAWASSYEQYF
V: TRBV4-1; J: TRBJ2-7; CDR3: CASSPEGSGVLYEQYF
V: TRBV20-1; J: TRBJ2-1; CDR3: CSASPGQGKMKFF
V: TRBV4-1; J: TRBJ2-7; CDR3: CASSQAQRSYEQYF
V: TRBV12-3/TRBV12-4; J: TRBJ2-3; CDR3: CASRGSGLDTQYF